Shown below are 27 T cell receptor beta chains from a single sample sequenced in a study of T-cell reconstitution after alpha-beta-depleted transplantation in children. A TCRbeta library incorporating unique molecular identifiers was prepared. TCRdb re-called the PCR reads through MiXCR, storing one row per CDR3 protein. This sample has a few hundred thousand distinct CDR3 sequences, with roughly 11% found just once. Sequenced material: PBMCs, taken before TCRalphabeta/CD19-depleted stem cell transplant. Every receptor here comes from a child younger than two with acute myeloid leukemia, due to receive a stem cell transplant.

As concerns this clonotype: Because it lacks the conserved phenylalanine or tryptophan at the end, this CDR3 is likely a read error. For the CDR3, the DNA is TGTGCCAGCAGCCAAGGGGTCTACGAGCAGTACTTA. Its translation is CASSQGVYEQYL. The rearrangement joins TRBV3-1 to TRBJ2-7; D remains ambiguous. V gave up 1 base and J gave up 3 bases, with 4 bases separating them. CDR3 length equals 12 residues. Germline CDR1 and CDR2: LGHDT and YNNKEL (reference sequence).

This clonotype was detected many times. This chain joins TRBV29-1 and TRBJ2-7; 9 nucleotides match TRBD1. The CDR3 has 15 amino acids. Germline loops: CDR1 SQVTM, CDR2 ANQGSEA. V lost 4 bases, J lost 6 bases, and 13 bases stayed unmatched. CDR3 sequence: CSVGSRTGDGREQYF. The CDR3 nucleotides are TGCAGCGTTGGATCCCGGACAGGGGATGGGCGCGAGCAGTACTTC.

The gene calls are TRBV28 and TRBJ1-5, with D hard to call. V shed 3 bases and J shed 0 bases, with 9 bases lying between them. The CDR3 sequence is 15 residues long. CDR1 and CDR2 (germline): MDHEN, SYDVKM. The CDR3 protein is CASSFRSASNQPQHF. CDR3 nucleotide sequence: TGTGCCAGCAGTTTTAGGTCAGCTAGCAATCAGCCCCAGCATTTT.

This clonotype was counted a few times. This chain uses TRBV18 with TRBJ1-1; 7 bases are shared with TRBD1. The CDR3 is 15 amino acids. In germline, CDR1 is KGHSH, CDR2 LQKENI. With V trimmed by 0 bases and J by 0 bases, 1 base remained unmatched. In nucleotides, the CDR3 is TGTGCCAGCTCACCACCGGGACAGATGAACACTGAAGCTTTCTTT. Encoded protein: CASSPPGQMNTEAFF.

To note about this clonotype: This could be a read error, since a much larger clone is one nucleotide away. V and J are TRBV7-2 and TRBJ2-3; 9 bases fit TRBD2. The CDR3 length is 15 residues. Germline V lookup: CDR1 SGHTA, CDR2 FQGNSA. Trimming took 3 bases from V and 2 from J; bases not matched to a gene: 3. The CDR3 DNA reads as TGTGCCAGCAGCTTCGTAGCGGGGGCCACAGATACGCAGTATTTT. Translated, it gives CASSFVAGATDTQYF.

This clonotype was observed at least ten times. This sequence joins TRBV20-1 and TRBJ2-1; TRBD1 agrees at 8 bases. Germline lookup yields CDR1 DFQATT and CDR2 SNEGSKA (reference sequence). V trimming: 3 bases; J trimming: 0 bases; junction bases outside the gene matches: 13. The CDR3 runs 18 residues. The CDR3 coding sequence is TGCAGTGCTAGTCCGATGACCGGGACAGGAAACTCCTACAATGAGCAGTTCTTC. It yields the protein CSASPMTGTGNSYNEQFF.

This rearrangement joins TRBV20-1 to TRBJ2-7, with TRBD1 matching 12 bases. The germline V gene encodes CDR1 DFQATT and CDR2 SNEGSKA (reference sequence). The CDR3 runs to 15 residues. The V segment lost 6 bases and the J segment 0 bases; nucleotides outside the gene matches: 6. This CDR3 is CSAGGTGGHSYEQYF. In DNA form, the CDR3 reads TGCAGTGCAGGCGGGACAGGGGGCCACTCCTACGAGCAGTACTTC.

The rearrangement links TRBV5-1 to TRBJ1-2; 7 positions agree with TRBD1. The germline V gene encodes CDR1 SGHRS and CDR2 YFSETQ. V lost 1 base, J lost 4 bases, and 4 bases stayed unmatched. The CDR3 loop spans 14 amino acids. The CDR3 protein is CASSLQGEGYGYTF. In nucleotides, the CDR3 is TGCGCCAGCAGCTTGCAGGGGGAAGGCTATGGCTACACCTTC.

Remarks on this clonotype: This may stem from a read error, because a much larger clone lies one nucleotide away. This chain links TRBV7-6 with TRBJ2-5; D ambiguous. Between the trimmed V and J ends, which lost 7 bases and 5 bases, there was a span of 23 bases. This CDR3 has 16 amino acids. Germline CDR1 and CDR2: SGHVS and FNYEAQ. The CDR3 reads CASTFSVGPSTETQYF. CDR3 nucleotides: TGTGCCAGCACCTTTTCGGTGGGCCCAAGTACGGAGACCCAGTACTTC.

This clonotype was seen only a few times. V and J are TRBV29-1 and TRBJ2-7, with TRBD1 identical over 7 bases. Trimming cost V 7 bases and J 2 bases; bases outside gene matches: 8. Germline lookup yields CDR1 SQVTM and CDR2 ANQGSEA. This CDR3 has 13 residues. CDR3 sequence reads: CSGSGTAAYEQYF. CDR3 coding DNA: TGCAGCGGCTCCGGGACAGCGGCCTACGAGCAGTACTTC.

The sample holds many counts of this clonotype. The chain is built from TRBV7-2 and TRBJ2-1; D call uncertain. Between the trimmed V and J ends, which lost 1 base and 4 bases, there was a span of 11 bases. Per the germline V gene, CDR1 is SGHTA and CDR2 is FQGNSA. This CDR3 region has 15 residues. CDR3 DNA sequence: TGTGCCAGCAGCTTAGTCTTTCTGGGATACAATGAGCAGTTCTTC. This encodes CASSLVFLGYNEQFF.

The sample holds many counts of this clonotype. The chain employs TRBV29-1 and TRBJ1-2; TRBD1 might be the D (5 bases). The CDR3 is made up of 12 amino acids. Trimming left V 4 bases short and J 3 bases short, with 9 bases between. Germline CDR1 SQVTM, CDR2 ANQGSEA. The CDR3 DNA reads as TGCAGCGTTGGGGGCAGGGACTATGGCTACACCTTC. This gives the protein CSVGGRDYGYTF.

This clonotype was recorded at least ten times. The chain joins TRBV11-1 to TRBJ2-7; the D gene could be TRBD1 or TRBD2 (6 bases each). The germline CDR1 and CDR2 sequences are SGHAT and FQDESV (reference sequence). CDR3 length: 19 residues. The V and J ends lost 5 bases and 1 base respectively, with 27 bases between them. The CDR3 spells CASSQGHSITGADSYEQYF. The CDR3 bases are TGTGCCAGCAGCCAAGGACACTCCATCACGGGGGCGGATTCCTACGAGCAGTACTTC. Full variable domain (missing parts from reference TRBV11-1 and TRBJ2-7): EAEVAQSPRYKITEKSQAVAFWCDPISGHATLYWYRQILGQGPELLVQFQDESVVDDSQLPKDRFSAERLKGVDSTLKIQPAELGDSAMYLCASSQGHSITGADSYEQYFGPGTRLTVT.

With respect to this clonotype: The junction departs from the called germline gene at one end, perhaps through a read error. The chain couples TRBV5-1 to TRBJ1-1; D not certain. The CDR3 contains 13 residues. Germline CDR1 SGHRS, CDR2 YFSETQ. The DNA for the CDR3 is TGCGCCAGCAGCTTGTTGGATGATGGTGAAGCTTTGTTT. It encodes CASSLLDDGEALF.

This clonotype was counted many times. This rearrangement joins TRBV12-3 or TRBV12-4 to TRBJ1-6, with a possible D match to TRBD1 (5 bases). Trimming left V 1 base short and J 10 bases short, with 8 bases between. The CDR3 spans 13 residues. This CDR3 is CASSLGGGSPLHF. The CDR3 DNA sequence: TGTGCCAGCAGTTTAGGCGGGGGATCACCCCTCCACTTT.

This clonotype was seen repeatedly, ten times or more. The chain carries TRBV12-3 or TRBV12-4 and TRBJ2-7; D may correspond to TRBD1 or TRBD2 (5 bases each). This CDR3 contains 15 residues. Trimming took off 6 bases at V and 0 bases at J, with 15 bases between the two ends. CDR3 coding DNA: TGTGCCAGCAGCCCCAGGAAGGGGAGCTCCTACGAGCAGTACTTC. Its translation: CASSPRKGSSYEQYF.

This clonotype was observed many times. The chain is built from TRBV5-1 and TRBJ1-1; D gene unclear. The CDR3 consists of 16 residues. The V and J ends lost 4 bases and 4 bases respectively, with 20 bases between them. Germline-derived CDR1 and CDR2 are SGHRS and YFSETQ. In nucleotides, the CDR3 is TGCGCCAGCAGCCCAAATACCCCCCGCCCGAGCACTGAAGCTTTCTTT. It codes for CASSPNTPRPSTEAFF.

V is TRBV5-1 and J is TRBJ2-5, with 8 positions matching TRBD1. J gave up 2 bases and V 4 bases, and 4 bases lay outside the gene matches. Per the germline V gene, CDR1 is SGHRS and CDR2 is YFSETQ. This CDR3 has 14 residues. CDR3 sequence (DNA): TGCGCCAGCAGCGGGGGGACAGGACAAGAGACCCAGTACTTC. It codes for CASSGGTGQETQYF.

Turning to this clonotype: This could be a read error, since a much larger clone is one nucleotide away. As DNA, the CDR3 is TGTGCCAGCAGCGTAGACAGGGACGGAGCTTACGAGCAGTACTTC. This sequence encodes CASSVDRDGAYEQYF. The chain combines TRBV7-8 with TRBJ2-7; TRBD1 agrees at 7 bases. The ends lost 5 bases at V and 4 bases at J; junction bases unmatched: 11. Germline V lookup: CDR1 SGHVS, CDR2 FQNEAQ. This CDR3 has 15 amino acids.

On this clonotype: This sequence may be a read error, since a much larger clone differs from it by one base. The chain links TRBV6-1 to TRBJ1-2, with D possibly TRBD1 on 5 matching bases. CDR1 is MNHNS, CDR2 SASEGT, per germline. The CDR3 is 13 residues long. The DNA for the CDR3 is TGTGCCAGCACCTTGGGACTAAGATATGGCGACACCTTC. This codes for CASTLGLRYGDTF.

This clonotype was seen ten or more times. The V and J genes are TRBV5-1 and TRBJ2-2; D is possibly TRBD1 (6 bases). Trimming cost V 2 bases and J 0 bases, with 14 bases left between them. Germline CDR1 is SGHRS and CDR2 is YFSETQ. CDR3 length equals 17 residues. The CDR3 reads CASSFQGRTPNTGELFF. CDR3 nucleotides: TGCGCCAGCAGCTTTCAGGGGCGCACTCCGAACACCGGGGAGCTGTTTTTT.

The table lists this clonotype with many counts. This rearrangement joins TRBV7-2 to TRBJ2-7; 13 nucleotides match TRBD2. This CDR3 has 14 amino acids. The germline V gene has CDR1 SGHTA and CDR2 FQGNSA. With V trimmed by 5 bases and J by 6 bases, 4 bases remained unmatched. Written as DNA, the CDR3 is TGTGCCAGCAGCACGGGACTAGCGGGATTCGAGCAGTACTTC. Its translation: CASSTGLAGFEQYF. The full variable domain, rest sourced from reference TRBV7-2 and TRBJ2-7, is GAGVSQSPSNKVTEKGKDVELRCDPISGHTALYWYRQSLGQGLEFLIYFQGNSAPDKSGLPSDRFSAERTGGSVSTLTIQRTQQEDSAVYLCASSTGLAGFEQYFGPGTRLTVT.

This clonotype appeared a few times. The rearrangement links TRBV2 to TRBJ2-7, with D tentatively TRBD1 or TRBD2 (6 bases each). The germline V gene has CDR1 SNHLY and CDR2 FYNNEI. Trimming took 7 bases from V and 3 from J, leaving 16 bases between them. The CDR3 length is 14 residues. This CDR3 is CASNRNGGSYEQYF. The CDR3, as DNA: TGTGCCAGCAATCGTAACGGGGGCAGCTACGAGCAGTACTTC. The full variable domain, completed using reference TRBV2 and TRBJ2-7, is EPEVTQTPSHQVTQMGQEVILRCVPISNHLYFYWYRQILGQKVEFLVSFYNNEISEKSEIFDDQFSVERPDGSNFTLKIRSTKLEDSAMYFCASNRNGGSYEQYFGPGTRLTVT.

This clonotype has a count of ten or more. The rearrangement uses TRBV11-2 and TRBJ2-1; 8 positions match TRBD2. The CDR3 is made up of 17 amino acids. Germline assignment: CDR1 SGHAT and CDR2 FQNNGV. V shed 5 bases and J 0 bases; nucleotides not matched to a gene: 9. In nucleotides, the CDR3 is TGTGCCAGCAGCCCCAGGCTAGCGGGTAGCTCCTACAATGAGCAGTTCTTC. It encodes CASSPRLAGSSYNEQFF.

This clonotype was counted ten times or more. This chain links TRBV3-1 with TRBJ1-1, with D tentatively TRBD1 (5 bases). The ends were cut back, 0 bases at V and 8 bases at J, with 10 bases in the middle. Germline V gene data show CDR1 as LGHDT and CDR2 as YNNKEL (reference sequence). The CDR3 covers 13 residues. In DNA, the CDR3 is TGTGCCAGCAGCCAAGAGCGGGGACCCGAAGCTTTCTTT. As protein: CASSQERGPEAFF.

This clonotype was found a few times. The chain carries TRBV3-1 and TRBJ2-3, with 11 nucleotides matching TRBD2. The trim removed 5 bases at V and 2 bases at J, leaving 9 bases unmatched. The germline V gene encodes CDR1 LGHDT and CDR2 YNNKEL (reference sequence). The CDR3 consists of 17 residues. Here the CDR3 reads CASSKQGTSGATDTQYF. Written as DNA, the CDR3 is TGTGCCAGCAGCAAACAGGGGACTAGCGGAGCCACAGATACGCAGTATTTT.

This clonotype was counted many times. The chain couples TRBV5-1 to TRBJ2-5; 11 bases line up with TRBD2. The CDR3 totals 15 residues. V trimming: 5 bases; J trimming: 1 base; junction bases outside the gene matches: 4. Germline CDR1 reads SGHRS; CDR2 reads YFSETQ. The CDR3 loop is CASRSLAGGQETQYF. The CDR3 DNA reads as TGCGCCAGCAGGTCGCTAGCGGGGGGCCAAGAGACCCAGTACTTC.